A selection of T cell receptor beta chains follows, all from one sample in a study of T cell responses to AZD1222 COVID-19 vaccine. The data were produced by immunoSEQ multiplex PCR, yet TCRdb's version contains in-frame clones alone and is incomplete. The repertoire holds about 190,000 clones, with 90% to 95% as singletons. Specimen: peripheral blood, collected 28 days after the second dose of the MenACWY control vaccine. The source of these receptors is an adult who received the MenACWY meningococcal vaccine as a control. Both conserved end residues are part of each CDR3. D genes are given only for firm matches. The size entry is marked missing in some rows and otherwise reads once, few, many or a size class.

DNA: TGTGCCAGCAGCCAACTAGGCGGCTCTCTGGCCAATGAGCAGTTCTTC; CDR3: CASSQLGGSLANEQFF; V: TRBV14; size: -; J: TRBJ2-1; D: -
DNA: TGTGCCAGCAGTTACTCAGGAGATACGCAGTATTTT; CDR3: CASSYSGDTQYF; V: TRBV6-5; size: -; J: TRBJ2-3; D: -
DNA: TGTGCCAACGGGACGGGCGCAGATACGCAGTATTTT; CDR3: CANGTGADTQYF; V: TRBV2; size: -; J: TRBJ2-3; D: -
DNA: TGTGCCAGCAGCCCGAACTCCGACCCTACCACCGGGGAGCTGTTTTTT; CDR3: CASSPNSDPTTGELFF; V: TRBV9; size: -; J: TRBJ2-2; D: -
DNA: TGTGCCAGCAGTTTATCTGGGCTAGCGGACTACAATGAGCAGTTCTTC; CDR3: CASSLSGLADYNEQFF; V: TRBV27; size: -; J: TRBJ2-1; D: TRBD2
DNA: TGCGCCAGCAGCCCTGGACGAAGGGTCCCCCCTGGAAACACCATATATTTT; CDR3: CASSPGRRVPPGNTIYF; V: TRBV5-1; size: few; J: TRBJ1-3; D: -
DNA: TGTGCCAGCAGCCAAGCGTTGGACCCAATCTACGAGCAGTACTTC; CDR3: CASSQALDPIYEQYF; V: TRBV3-1/TRBV3-2; size: -; J: TRBJ2-7; D: -
DNA: TGCGCCAGCAGCGTGGACACTTACTACGAGCAGTACTTC; CDR3: CASSVDTYYEQYF; V: TRBV5-1; size: -; J: TRBJ2-7; D: -
DNA: TGTGCCAGCAGCTTTGGGACAGGAAACATTCAGTACTTC; CDR3: CASSFGTGNIQYF; V: TRBV11-3; size: -; J: TRBJ2-4; D: TRBD1
DNA: TGTGCCAGCAGTAGGGGAGGCGAGGGCAATCAGCCCCAGCATTTT; CDR3: CASSRGGEGNQPQHF; V: TRBV27; size: few; J: TRBJ1-5; D: -
DNA: TGTGCCAGCAGCCCCTTGGGCGGTCTAGAAGAGACCCAGTACTTC; CDR3: CASSPLGGLEETQYF; V: TRBV3-1/TRBV3-2; size: -; J: TRBJ2-5; D: -
DNA: TGTGCCAGCAGTCAAACAGGGTTGCCCTACGAGCAGTACTTC; CDR3: CASSQTGLPYEQYF; V: TRBV28; size: -; J: TRBJ2-7; D: -
DNA: TGTGCCACCAGCTCTGGTCCAGGAGAGACCCAGTACTTC; CDR3: CATSSGPGETQYF; V: TRBV15; size: -; J: TRBJ2-5; D: -
DNA: TGTGCCAGCTCCCACCAGCCTAAGGGGGGGACAGATACGCAGTATTTT; CDR3: CASSHQPKGGTDTQYF; V: TRBV18; size: -; J: TRBJ2-3; D: -
DNA: TGTGCCAGCAGCTTAGTTGGGGGGGCGGCCAAAAACATTCAGTACTTC; CDR3: CASSLVGGAAKNIQYF; V: TRBV13; size: -; J: TRBJ2-4; D: -
DNA: TGTGCCAGCAGTGAACCGGAGGGGAGCTATGGCTACACCTTC; CDR3: CASSEPEGSYGYTF; V: TRBV6-1; size: -; J: TRBJ1-2; D: -
DNA: TGTGCCAGCAGCTCGAACACCGGGGAGCTGTTTTTT; CDR3: CASSSNTGELFF; V: TRBV6-2/TRBV6-3; size: -; J: TRBJ2-2; D: -
DNA: TGTGCCAGCAGCCAAGAATTGGGGGCGATCACTGAAGCTTTCTTT; CDR3: CASSQELGAITEAFF; V: TRBV14; size: -; J: TRBJ1-1; D: -
DNA: TGTGCCAGCAGCCTTTCCGGATATCTTTACGAGCAGTACTTC; CDR3: CASSLSGYLYEQYF; V: TRBV3-1/TRBV3-2; size: -; J: TRBJ2-7; D: -
DNA: TGTGCCTGGGTTCAGAAGGGGGTCTATGGCTACACCTTC; CDR3: CAWVQKGVYGYTF; V: TRBV30; size: -; J: TRBJ1-2; D: -
DNA: TGTGCCAGCAGCTTAACTAGCGGGAGGGCCGGATTTGAGACCCAGTACTTC; CDR3: CASSLTSGRAGFETQYF; V: TRBV5-4; size: -; J: TRBJ2-5; D: TRBD2
DNA: TGTGCCAGCAGAATTAGCGCGGGGCAGTTCTTC; CDR3: CASRISAGQFF; V: TRBV6-5; size: -; J: TRBJ2-1; D: -
DNA: TGTGCCAGCAGCTTAGATCTTTCTTCCTACGAGCAGTACTTC; CDR3: CASSLDLSSYEQYF; V: TRBV11-2; size: -; J: TRBJ2-7; D: -
DNA: TGCGCCAGCAGCCACCACGGGGGGCGGGACATATTCTATGGCTACACCTTC; CDR3: CASSHHGGRDIFYGYTF; V: TRBV4-3; size: -; J: TRBJ1-2; D: -
DNA: TGTGCCACCAGTGTAGTCGGATACAATGAGCAGTTCTTC; CDR3: CATSVVGYNEQFF; V: TRBV24-1; size: -; J: TRBJ2-1; D: -
DNA: TGTGCCAGCACCTGGGGACAGGGAGATGGCTACACCTTC; CDR3: CASTWGQGDGYTF; V: TRBV12-3/TRBV12-4; size: -; J: TRBJ1-2; D: TRBD1
DNA: TGTGCCAGCAGCTTAGCCCGGGCCGCCGGGGAGCTGTTTTTT; CDR3: CASSLARAAGELFF; V: TRBV7-2; size: -; J: TRBJ2-2; D: -
DNA: TGTGCCACCAGCGGTAAGACCGGACAAAGGTTCAGCGGGTCCAGAGATACGCAGTATTTT; CDR3: CATSGKTGQRFSGSRDTQYF; V: TRBV15; size: -; J: TRBJ2-3; D: -
DNA: TGTGCCAGCAGTTACCGAGAACAGTCCGAGCAGTACTTC; CDR3: CASSYREQSEQYF; V: TRBV6-6; size: -; J: TRBJ2-7; D: -
DNA: TGTGCCAGCAGCATCGACGGATACGACCAAGAGACCCAGTACTTC; CDR3: CASSIDGYDQETQYF; V: TRBV11-2; size: once; J: TRBJ2-5; D: -
DNA: TGCGCCAGCAGCTTGGATGGGTCTCTTATGAACACTGAAGCTTTCTTT; CDR3: CASSLDGSLMNTEAFF; V: TRBV5-1; size: -; J: TRBJ1-1; D: -